This TCR beta chain was documented in a study of T cells after yellow fever vaccination (dated by TCRdb to between 2017 and 2020). Regarding the research as a whole: The SMART-Seq v4 Ultra Low Input RNA kit was used to prepare libraries from fractions with low cell numbers. To follow T-cell clones before and after both primary and booster YFV17D yellow fever vaccination, bulk TCR alpha and beta repertoires underwent longitudinal sequencing. Two healthy male donors, one aged 18 to 30 and one aged 30 to 40 years, were included in the cohort. Blood was drawn at multiple timepoints before and after primary and secondary immunization, with bulk PBMC replicates and cell subsets isolated. Broader findings and caveats from the paper: A small share of clonotypes was detected in both CD4 and CD8 compartments, with the overlap likely arising from convergent recombination. Only a couple of donors were included in the study, so the extent to which the findings can be generalized is limited. Compared with the primary T-cell response, the secondary T-cell response was faster but weaker, reaching its peak on day 5 rather than on day 15. Computational filtering was required because FACS-sorted repertoires could contain abundant contaminating clonotypes from the bulk population. Most clones expanded after primary vaccination were re-detected after the booster (96% of CD4 and around 88% of CD8), suggesting broad memory maintenance.

This clonotype has only a few counts. No base qualities exist here, and no much larger clone lies one base off it. TCR cDNA was synthesized by 5'RACE template switching, through which a universal primer site and unique molecular identifiers were introduced. cDNA synthesis was primed from both the TCR alpha and TCR beta constant segments. Library amplification used two PCR steps, and the second PCR step added sample barcodes and sequencing adapters. Libraries were sequenced on Illumina HiSeq 2500 (2x100 bp) or NovaSeq (2x150 bp). The paper's processing steps were these. MIGEC handled demultiplexing of reads and collapsing into UMI consensus sequences, while MiXCR performed V(D)J alignment. Clonotypes responding to the vaccine were identified with edgeR on replicate PBMC samples, with the criteria of FDR below 0.01 and a log2 fold change above 5 up to day 15. CD4 or CD8 identity was assigned to each bulk clonotype according to whether the clonotype was present at higher abundance in the sequenced CD4 repertoire or the sequenced CD8 repertoire. Clonotypes enriched at least 10-fold in dextramer-positive versus dextramer-negative fractions were classed as NS4B-specific, and CD4-biased clonotypes were left out. TCRdb handled the public reads itself, with Q25 trimming in fastp and clone calling in MiXCR, and kept productive beta chains. Here each entry gathers all rows of one CDR3 protein and keeps the most common genes and DNA. It is TCRdb's table, rather than the study itself, that gives the V and J calls and clone size. The sample table contains approximately 85,000 distinct CDR3 sequences; only one count was recorded for less than 15% of them. Clones ranked in the top ten supply about 26% of the sample.

Explained via the paper, the treatment or condition label denotes: live attenuated yellow fever vaccine strain. PBMCs were isolated from peripheral blood using a standard Ficoll-Paque protocol. Epitope-specific CD8 T cells were sorted using a dextramer loaded with the yellow fever NS4B epitope peptide, with anti-CD3 and anti-CD8 staining. TriZol was used to extract RNA from bulk PBMCs, CD4 and CD8 fractions, and dextramer-positive and dextramer-negative fractions. CDR3 length: 14 amino acids, cysteine to phenylalanine. The CDR3 DNA has 42 bases and is translated from base 1. Trimming takes 4 bases off V and 4 bases off J; junction bases not matched to a gene: 5. CDR1 and CDR2, looked up from the germline V gene, are SQVTM and ANQGSEA.

The sequence links TRBV29-1 to TRBJ2-3, with TRBD2 identical over 10 junction bases. The TCR was taken from a young man who received the YFV17D yellow fever vaccine. The specimen was CD8+ T cells not binding an NS4B(214-222) dextramer, sorted from PBMCs, collected around 3 weeks after the first yellow fever vaccination. The sample's cell subset or site, from its label and the paper: NS4B epitope dextramer-negative CD8 T cells. Here the CDR3 is given as CSVVLAGDADTQYF. The sequenced DNA is TGCAGCGTTGTCCTAGCGGGGGATGCAGATACGCAGTATTTT.